These 23 T cell receptor beta chains were sequenced from one sample in a study of early stage breast cancer tumors. Sequencing used immunoSEQ multiplex PCR; TCRdb keeps in-frame clones, though not all of them. The repertoire holds tens of thousands of clones, with 72% as singletons. The sequenced sample consisted of blood. These receptors were collected from a person aged 45 to 60 with breast cancer.

This clone was seen a handful of times. This chain uses TRBV7-9 with TRBJ2-3; 14 nucleotides line up with TRBD2. Trimming took 5 bases from V and 0 from J; bases not matched to a gene: 7. Per the germline V gene, CDR1 is SEHNR and CDR2 is FQNEAQ (reference sequence). The CDR3 extends over 18 amino acids. The DNA for the CDR3 is TGTGCCAGCAGCCGGTGGACTAGCGGGAGGAGGAGCACAGATACGCAGTATTTT. Translation: CASSRWTSGRRSTDTQYF.

V is TRBV7-2 and J is TRBJ2-1; D unresolved. CDR1 and CDR2 (germline): SGHTA, FQGNSA. CDR3 length: 12 amino acids. V was trimmed by 3 bases and J by 5 bases, leaving 5 bases between them. CDR3 region: CASSFGNNEQFF. In DNA form, the CDR3 reads TGTGCCAGCAGCTTTGGGAACAATGAGCAGTTCTTC.

The chain couples TRBV5-6 to TRBJ1-2; possibly TRBD1 for D (5 bases). V was pared by 1 base and J by 4 bases, with 11 bases between. Per germline, CDR1 SGHDT and CDR2 YYEEEE. This CDR3 has 14 amino acids. The CDR3 sequence is CASSLNAGIYGYTF. The CDR3 bases are TGTGCCAGCAGCTTGAACGCAGGGATCTATGGCTACACCTTC.

The genes are TRBV30 and TRBJ2-7; the match to TRBD2 covers 14 bases. CDR1 and CDR2 from the germline V gene are GTSNPN and SVGIG (reference sequence). This CDR3 is 16 amino acids long. Trimming took 5 bases from V and 3 from J; bases not matched to a gene: 9. CDR3 sequence reads: CAWGGLAGETFYEQYF. In nucleotides, the CDR3 is TGTGCCTGGGGGGGACTAGCGGGAGAGACCTTCTACGAGCAGTACTTC.

This sequence joins TRBV27 and TRBJ2-7; 7 bases line up with TRBD2. This CDR3 is built from 15 residues. Germline trimming cut 3 bases from V and 0 bases from J; bases unmatched to any gene: 5. CDR1 and CDR2 (germline): MNHEY, SMNVEV (reference sequence). In DNA form, the CDR3 reads TGTGCCAGCAGTTTCCGGGCGGGAGCCTCCTACGAGCAGTACTTC. Protein sequence: CASSFRAGASYEQYF.

This clone has just a few counts. This rearrangement joins TRBV27 to TRBJ2-1, with 11 nucleotides matching TRBD2. Germline V gene sequence: CDR1 MNHEY, CDR2 SMNVEV (reference sequence). The CDR3 has 18 amino acids. Germline trimming cut 3 bases from V and 0 bases from J; bases unmatched to any gene: 7. The CDR3 coding sequence is TGTGCCAGCAGTTTGTTGACTAGCGGGACTGGCTCCTACAATGAGCAGTTCTTC. It specifies CASSLLTSGTGSYNEQFF.

CDR3 nucleotides: TGTGCCAGCAGTTACTTACCGTCCTACGAGCAGTACTTC. Its protein is CASSYLPSYEQYF. The V and J genes are TRBV5-6 and TRBJ2-7; D is ambiguous. The CDR3 runs 13 residues. V gave up 5 bases and J gave up 1 base, with 10 bases separating them. CDR1 and CDR2 from the germline V gene are SGHDT and YYEEEE.

The rearrangement joins TRBV11-2 to TRBJ2-7; D possibly corresponds to TRBD2 (7 bases). CDR3 length equals 16 residues. The V gene's germline CDR1 is SGHAT and CDR2 FQNNGV. V lost 1 base, J lost 5 bases, and 18 bases lay in between. Here the CDR3 DNA reads TGTGCCAGCAGCTTAGGGCGGGGGCTGACCAGTCACGAGCAGTACTTC. This gives the protein CASSLGRGLTSHEQYF.

The chain carries TRBV7-8 and TRBJ2-7, with TRBD1 matching 10 bases. This CDR3 contains 14 residues. The germline V gene encodes CDR1 SGHVS and CDR2 FQNEAQ. V was clipped by 5 bases and J by 4 bases; unmatched bases: 5. CDR3 coding DNA: TGTGCCAGCAGCATGGACAGGGGGGGGTACGAGCAGTACTTC. Protein product: CASSMDRGGYEQYF. The full variable domain, completed using reference TRBV7-8 and TRBJ2-7, is GAGVSQSPRYKVAKRGQDVALRCDPISGHVSLFWYQQALGQGPEFLTYFQNEAQLDKSGLPSDRFFAERPEGSVSTLKIQRTQQEDSAVYLCASSMDRGGYEQYFGPGTRLTVT.

This clone is large (0.1 to 1%) in the sample. V usage is TRBV6-1 and J usage is TRBJ2-3; 7 positions agree with TRBD1. Germline assignment: CDR1 MNHNS and CDR2 SASEGT. This CDR3 is built from 13 residues. V gave up 7 bases and J gave up 4 bases; unmatched junction bases: 5. Here the CDR3 reads CASMQGDADTQYF. The CDR3 DNA follows: TGTGCCAGCATGCAGGGGGACGCAGATACGCAGTATTTT.

This sequence joins TRBV5-4 and TRBJ1-1, with no clear D. CDR1 is SGHNT and CDR2 is YYREEE in the germline V gene (reference sequence). Between the trimmed V and J ends, which lost 4 bases and 0 bases, there was a span of 10 bases. CDR3 length: 14 amino acids. CDR3 in amino acids: CASSRSEVNTEAFF. The CDR3 DNA is TGTGCCAGCAGCCGTTCCGAGGTGAACACTGAAGCTTTCTTT.

The J gene is TRBJ2-1, the V gene TRBV28; TRBD1 agrees at 7 bases. V lost 2 bases, J lost 4 bases, and 5 bases stayed unmatched. The CDR3 covers 15 residues. Germline CDR1 and CDR2: MDHEN and SYDVKM. CDR3 protein: CASSLMRGLYNEQFF. The CDR3 DNA is TGTGCCAGCAGTTTAATGAGGGGGCTATACAATGAGCAGTTCTTC.

This clone was detected only a few times. The V gene is TRBV27, the J gene TRBJ2-7; possible D gene TRBD1, 9 bases. V dropped 5 bases and J dropped 7 bases, with 18 bases sitting between them. The germline V gene has CDR1 MNHEY and CDR2 SMNVEV (reference sequence). CDR3 length: 14 amino acids. CDR3 nucleotides: TGTGCCAGCAGTGTAACGGGAGGGACAGGGGAGCAGTACTTC. Encoded protein: CASSVTGGTGEQYF.

The gene calls are TRBV5-1 and TRBJ2-5, with 8 bases fitting TRBD1. The J segment lost 3 bases and the V segment lost 4 bases, leaving 5 bases of the junction unmatched. The CDR3 runs 14 residues. The germline V gene encodes CDR1 SGHRS and CDR2 YFSETQ. The CDR3 loop reads CASSRQGAEETQYF. The DNA for the CDR3 is TGCGCCAGCAGCCGCCAGGGGGCGGAAGAGACCCAGTACTTC.

The chain couples TRBV5-6 to TRBJ2-1; the D call may be TRBD1 or TRBD2 (5 bases each). The CDR3 sequence is 14 residues long. Trimming stripped 1 base from V and 7 bases from J, with 12 bases between. Germline V gives CDR1 SGHDT, CDR2 YYEEEE. Written as DNA, the CDR3 is TGTGCCAGCAGCTTGTTGGGGGATTGGAATGAGCAGTTCTTC. Translated: CASSLLGDWNEQFF.

The chain uses TRBV11-2 and TRBJ1-2, with D possibly being TRBD1 (5 bases). V lost 5 bases and J lost 4, with 11 bases in between. Germline loops: CDR1 SGHAT, CDR2 FQNNGV. The CDR3 length is 13 residues. CDR3 nucleotides: TGTGCCAGCAGCCCTACAGGCGTCTATGGCTACACCTTC. Protein product: CASSPTGVYGYTF.

This clone was seen more than once but under ten times. CDR3 sequence reads: CASSQTGRQGANYGYTF. In DNA, the CDR3 is TGTGCCAGCAGCCAGACCGGGAGACAGGGGGCGAACTATGGCTACACCTTC. The chain couples TRBV14 to TRBJ1-2; 10 nucleotides match TRBD1. The CDR3 spans 17 residues. The germline V gene encodes CDR1 SGHDN and CDR2 FVKESK. V was clipped by 3 bases and J by 2 bases; unmatched bases: 9.

The chain combines TRBV6-5 with TRBJ1-2; D is unresolved. The CDR3 has 15 residues. Germline V lookup: CDR1 MNHEY, CDR2 SVGAGI. V was shortened by 0 bases and J by 8 bases, with 16 bases between the two germline ends. CDR3 in DNA: TGTGCCAGCAGTTACTCTTCGAGAGGATCAGAAGGCTACACCTTC. Translating gives CASSYSSRGSEGYTF.

This clone has just a few counts. The sample has other DNA sequences that encode this CDR3 too. The chain has TRBV6-1 and TRBJ1-2, with a weak D call TRBD1 (6 bases). V lost 4 bases to trimming and J lost 0 bases, with 6 bases between them. This CDR3 region has 13 residues. The germline CDR1 and CDR2 sequences are MNHNS and SASEGT. The DNA for the CDR3 is TGTGCCAGCAGTGGGACAGCTAACTATGGCTACACCTTC. Translation gives CASSGTANYGYTF.

The chain recombines TRBV18 with TRBJ1-1; TRBD1 might be the D (6 bases). V dropped 6 bases and J dropped 1 base, with 21 bases sitting between them. Germline V gene sequence: CDR1 KGHSH, CDR2 LQKENI. The CDR3 totals 17 residues. The CDR3 reads CASSPPGSRGSNTEAFF. The CDR3 bases are TGTGCCAGCTCCCCCCCGGGCAGCAGGGGTTCGAACACTGAAGCTTTCTTT.

The chain uses TRBV14 and TRBJ1-2, with 11 bases aligning to TRBD1. Germline assignment: CDR1 SGHDN and CDR2 FVKESK. Trimming at V came to 7 bases and at J to 12 bases, leaving 16 bases not matched to a gene. The CDR3 loop spans 15 amino acids. CDR3 sequence (DNA): TGTGCCAGCACCCCATTGGGTCCGCCGGGACAGGGGGACACCTTC. Amino acid sequence: CASTPLGPPGQGDTF. Together with reference TRBV14 and TRBJ1-2, the CDR3 gives the full variable domain: EAGVTQFPSHSVIEKGQTVTLRCDPISGHDNLYWYRRVMGKEIKFLLHFVKESKQDESGMPNNRFLAERTGGTYSTLKVQPAELEDSGVYFCASTPLGPPGQGDTFGSGTRLTVV.

The rearrangement links TRBV29-1 to TRBJ2-3; D possibly corresponds to TRBD2 (5 bases). Germline V CDR1 and CDR2: SQVTM, ANQGSEA. V lost 3 bases and J 2 bases, leaving 9 bases between the germline ends. The CDR3 spans 13 residues. The CDR3 DNA sequence: TGCAGCGTTGACAGCGGAGTCACAGATACGCAGTATTTT. It codes for CSVDSGVTDTQYF.

The V gene is TRBV2, the J gene TRBJ2-3; D not resolved. V was trimmed by 2 bases and J by 5 bases, leaving 14 bases between them. From germline, CDR1 is SNHLY and CDR2 FYNNEI. The CDR3 sequence is 15 residues long. The chain's CDR3 is CASSELEGPLDTQYF. The CDR3 bases are TGTGCCAGCAGTGAATTGGAAGGGCCCCTAGATACGCAGTATTTT.